Presented here are 31 T cell receptor beta chains from one specimen sequenced in a study of identical twins. TCRdb used MiXCR to reprocess the 5' RACE reads, holding one entry per CDR3 protein. The sample comprises approximately 410,000 distinct CDR3 sequences, about 18% of which are singletons, and around 10% rests with the top ten. The sample comprised naive T cells sorted from blood. Receptor source: a man aged 45 to 65 in good health.

This clonotype was seen at least ten times. The chain links TRBV9 to TRBJ2-5, with D unclear. Germline CDR1 is SGDLS and CDR2 is YYNGEE. V dropped 2 bases and J dropped 4 bases, with 6 bases sitting between them. The CDR3 runs 12 residues. The CDR3 is CASSVGGETQYF. DNA of the CDR3: TGTGCCAGCAGCGTTGGCGGAGAGACCCAGTACTTC.

This clonotype was counted between two and nine times. The chain links TRBV6-2 or TRBV6-3 to TRBJ2-7; tentative D call: TRBD2 (6 bases). There are 17 residues in the CDR3. Germline lookup yields CDR1 MNHEY and CDR2 SVGEGT. V lost 6 bases and J 7 bases, leaving 28 bases between the germline ends. The CDR3 sequence: CASRNGGVGAQMWEQYF. The CDR3 nucleotides are TGTGCCAGCAGGAACGGGGGTGTTGGCGCCCAAATGTGGGAGCAGTACTTC.

This clonotype has just a few counts. The CDR3 reads CSVGGGDRSEAFF. CDR3 nucleotide sequence: TGCAGCGTCGGAGGCGGGGACAGGAGTGAAGCTTTCTTT. The rearrangement links TRBV29-1 to TRBJ1-1; 8 nucleotides match TRBD1. Trimming at V came to 6 bases and at J to 7 bases, leaving 10 bases not matched to a gene. The CDR3 is 13 amino acids. Germline CDR1 is SQVTM and CDR2 is ANQGSEA.

The rearrangement joins TRBV19 to TRBJ2-6; no firm D call. Per germline, CDR1 LNHDA and CDR2 SQIVND (reference sequence). The germline V and J ends were trimmed by 7 bases and 2 bases, with 0 bases remaining between them. The CDR3 length is 11 residues. CDR3 nucleotide sequence: TGTGCCAGTACTGGGGCCAACGTCCTGACTTTC. Its translation is CASTGANVLTF.

The rearrangement joins TRBV7-8 to TRBJ1-2, with 9 bases that match TRBD1. J lost 6 bases, V lost 5 bases, and 4 bases had no gene match. There are 13 residues in the CDR3. Germline CDR1 and CDR2: SGHVS and FQNEAQ. The CDR3 protein is CASSGRTGDGYTF. The CDR3 nucleotides read TGTGCCAGCAGCGGCCGGACAGGGGATGGCTACACCTTC.

The table lists this clonotype with a few counts. The genes are TRBV12-3 or TRBV12-4 and TRBJ2-3; D assignment may be TRBD1 or TRBD2 (5 bases each). The CDR3 is 14 amino acids. Trimming shortened V by 6 bases and J by 4 bases, and 14 bases separated the two germline ends. CDR3 residues: CASSSTGTPDTQYF. CDR3 DNA sequence: TGTGCCAGCAGCTCTACGGGGACCCCAGATACGCAGTATTTT.

V and J are TRBV20-1 and TRBJ2-7; a possible D gene is TRBD2 (6 bases). The germline gives CDR1 DFQATT, CDR2 SNEGSKA (reference sequence). Trimming cost V 0 bases and J 5 bases, with 17 bases left between them. This CDR3 comprises 15 residues. CDR3 region: CSARDSGSMGDEQYF. The CDR3 DNA reads TGCAGTGCTAGAGATTCCGGGAGCATGGGCGACGAGCAGTACTTC.

This clonotype has a single count. This sequence may be a read error, since a much larger clone differs from it by one base. The rearrangement uses TRBV20-1 and TRBJ2-6; D remains ambiguous. Germline lookup yields CDR1 DFQATT and CDR2 SNEGSKA (reference sequence). The CDR3 contains 13 residues. The CDR3 coding sequence is TGCAGTGCTAGAAACTCTGGGGTCAACGTCCTGACTTTC. This gives the protein CSARNSGVNVLTF.

J is TRBJ2-1 and V is TRBV5-6, with D possibly TRBD1 on 6 matching bases. CDR3 size: 12 residues. V gave up 0 bases and J gave up 12 bases, with 10 bases separating them. CDR1 SGHDT and CDR2 YYEEEE come from the germline V gene. CDR3 residues: CASSLGARGQFF. CDR3 DNA: TGTGCCAGCAGCTTGGGGGCCAGGGGGCAGTTCTTC.

This clonotype has ten or more counts. The J gene is TRBJ2-1, the V gene TRBV27; D may be TRBD1 (8 bases). Per the germline V gene, CDR1 is MNHEY and CDR2 is SMNVEV (reference sequence). The CDR3 is made up of 18 amino acids. V was shortened by 7 bases and J by 1 base, with 23 bases between the two germline ends. The CDR3 sequence: CASKTAQTGGGSYNEQFF. Written as DNA, the CDR3 is TGTGCCAGCAAAACCGCACAAACAGGGGGGGGTTCCTACAATGAGCAGTTCTTC.

This sequence joins TRBV12-3 or TRBV12-4 and TRBJ2-7; TRBD1 agrees at 7 bases. The CDR3 runs 14 residues. Trimming took 3 bases from V and 5 from J; bases not matched to a gene: 7. The CDR3 region has the DNA TGTGCCAGCAGTTTGAAACAGGGGAGCCACGAGCAGTACTTC. It codes for CASSLKQGSHEQYF.

This clonotype was seen many times. The gene calls are TRBV11-2 and TRBJ2-5; D is possibly TRBD2 (5 bases). The CDR3 has 14 residues. Trimming stripped 2 bases from V and 2 bases from J, with 9 bases between. Per germline, CDR1 SGHAT and CDR2 FQNNGV. In nucleotides, the CDR3 is TGTGCCAGCAGCTTATGGACTCCGCAAGAGACCCAGTACTTC. This translates into CASSLWTPQETQYF.

In its sample, this clonotype was seen many times. The gene calls are TRBV14 and TRBJ2-5; D unresolved. This CDR3 is built from 13 residues. Germline CDR1 reads SGHDN; CDR2 reads FVKESK. Trimming took 5 bases from V and 1 from J, leaving 8 bases between them. As DNA, the CDR3 is TGTGCCAGCAGCAAAACCTCCCAAGAGACCCAGTACTTC. Translated, it gives CASSKTSQETQYF.

The chain is built from TRBV6-5 and TRBJ2-1; unclear D gene. V was cut by 2 bases and J by 4 bases, with 15 bases left in between. The CDR3 consists of 16 residues. Germline-derived CDR1 and CDR2 are MNHEY and SVGAGI. This chain's CDR3 is CASSYTIAEIYNEQFF. CDR3 DNA sequence: TGTGCCAGCAGTTACACCATTGCGGAGATATACAATGAGCAGTTCTTC.

This clonotype has only a few counts. J is TRBJ2-2 and V is TRBV5-5; 8 bases are a match to TRBD2. The V gene's germline CDR1 is SGHKS and CDR2 YYEKEE (reference sequence). The CDR3 loop spans 16 amino acids. V gave up 4 bases and J gave up 2 bases; unmatched junction bases: 7. The chain's CDR3 is CASSAPGGVNTGELFF. The CDR3 nucleotides read TGTGCCAGCAGCGCCCCCGGGGGGGTTAACACCGGGGAGCTGTTTTTT.

In its sample, this clonotype was seen a few times. This chain uses TRBV9 with TRBJ2-3; 8 bases fit TRBD1. The V gene's germline CDR1 is SGDLS and CDR2 YYNGEE. The CDR3 contains 15 residues. V was pared by 4 bases and J by 0 bases, with 4 bases of the junction left unmatched. CDR3 DNA: TGTGCCAGCAGCCCCAGGGGGCTGAGCACAGATACGCAGTATTTT. Protein sequence: CASSPRGLSTDTQYF.

This clonotype was seen a few times. The chain uses TRBV7-9 and TRBJ2-6; no clear D gene. V lost 5 bases, J lost 2 bases, and 10 bases lay in between. CDR1 and CDR2 from the germline V gene are SEHNR and FQNEAQ (reference sequence). The CDR3 sequence is 15 residues long. CDR3 coding DNA: TGTGCCAGCAGCGGCTTCCCCGCTGGGGCCAACGTCCTGACTTTC. Translating it yields CASSGFPAGANVLTF. The full variable domain, its missing parts supplied by reference TRBV7-9 and TRBJ2-6, is DTGVSQNPRHKITKRGQNVTFRCDPISEHNRLYWYRQTLGQGPEFLTYFQNEAQLEKSRLLSDRFSAERPKGSFSTLEIQRTEQGDSAMYLCASSGFPAGANVLTFGAGSRLTVL.

At least ten counts were recorded for this clonotype. V usage is TRBV6-5 and J usage is TRBJ2-5; D gene uncertain. Germline CDR1 and CDR2: MNHEY and SVGAGI. CDR3 length equals 13 residues. Trimming left V 2 bases short and J 4 bases short, with 8 bases between. CDR3: CASSYTLGETQYF. The CDR3 DNA is TGTGCCAGCAGTTACACATTGGGAGAGACCCAGTACTTC.

Concerning this clonotype: The junction shows a germline mismatch at one end, possibly a read error. The chain links TRBV4-1 to TRBJ2-2; tentative D call: TRBD2 (5 bases). The CDR3 runs 16 residues. CDR1 is MGHRA, CDR2 YSYEKL, per germline. The CDR3 DNA reads as TGCGCCAGAAGCCAAGAGATCAGGACTGGGCGCGGGGAGCTGTTTTTT. Its translation is CARSQEIRTGRGELFF.

This clonotype was counted at least ten times. The rearrangement uses TRBV12-3 or TRBV12-4 and TRBJ2-7; D gene ambiguous. With 3 bases removed from V and 3 bases from J, the gap between germline ends came to 24 bases. The length of the CDR3 is 18 residues. The CDR3 spells CASSFLALAPLPNYEQYF. CDR3 sequence (DNA): TGTGCCAGCAGTTTTTTGGCTTTGGCACCTCTTCCCAACTACGAGCAGTACTTC.

This chain connects TRBV3-1 to TRBJ2-5; 7 nucleotides match TRBD1. V lost 8 bases to trimming and J lost 5 bases; unmatched junction nucleotides: 14. Per the germline V gene, CDR1 is LGHDT and CDR2 is YNNKEL (reference sequence). The CDR3 has 15 amino acids. The DNA of the CDR3 is TGTGCCAGCGGGAGCCCACCGGGACAGCGGGAGACCCAGTACTTC. Its protein is CASGSPPGQRETQYF.

The V gene is TRBV29-1, the J gene TRBJ2-5, with D unclear. V lost 8 bases and J lost 2, with 9 bases in between. Germline CDR1 is SQVTM and CDR2 is ANQGSEA. The CDR3 is 11 residues long. The CDR3: CSSALQETQYF. The CDR3 DNA reads as TGCAGCTCGGCGTTACAAGAGACCCAGTACTTC.

This clonotype was seen more than once but under ten times. The chain links TRBV28 to TRBJ2-7; TRBD2 agrees at 11 bases. The CDR3 length is 15 residues. After removal of 2 bases from V and 4 bases from J, the junction contained 4 bases not matched to a gene. CDR1 and CDR2 from the germline V gene are MDHEN and SYDVKM. DNA for the CDR3: TGTGCCAGCAGTTTAGGTCCTAGCGGGAGGTACGAGCAGTACTTC. Amino acid sequence: CASSLGPSGRYEQYF.

In this sample, this clonotype turned up a few times. The CDR3 DNA sequence: TGCGCCAGCAGCCAAAGACAGACGCGACTAGTAGGCGGGGAGCTGTTTTTT. Protein product: CASSQRQTRLVGGELFF. The chain has TRBV4-3 and TRBJ2-2, with D perhaps matching TRBD2 (6 bases). This CDR3 has 17 residues. CDR1 LGHNA and CDR2 YSLEER come from the germline V gene. V was cut by 2 bases and J by 7 bases, with 20 bases left in between.

In this sample, this clonotype turned up many times. The CDR3 DNA sequence: TGTGCCATCAGTCAGGGACGTTCCTACGAGCAGTACTTC. It is translated as CAISQGRSYEQYF. The rearrangement uses TRBV10-3 and TRBJ2-7; D assignment may be TRBD1 or TRBD2 (5 bases each). V lost 5 bases, J lost 1 base, and 9 bases lay in between. Germline V gene sequence: CDR1 ENHRY, CDR2 SYGVKD. The CDR3 extends over 13 amino acids.

The chain joins TRBV9 to TRBJ2-1; 9 bases are shared with TRBD2. V was clipped by 8 bases and J by 6 bases; unmatched bases: 12. CDR3 length equals 15 residues. Germline values: CDR1 SGDLS, CDR2 YYNGEE. The CDR3 protein is CASSLAGGWGNEQFF. Here the CDR3 DNA reads TGTGCCAGTAGTCTGGCGGGAGGGTGGGGCAATGAGCAGTTCTTC.

V is TRBV6-1 and J is TRBJ2-5, with TRBD2 as a possible D gene (6 bases). Trimming shortened V by 2 bases and J by 3 bases, and 13 bases separated the two germline ends. The germline V gene encodes CDR1 MNHNS and CDR2 SASEGT. The CDR3 consists of 15 residues. CDR3 amino acids: CASSETTSLKETQYF. The CDR3 DNA is TGTGCCAGCAGTGAAACTACTAGCCTTAAAGAGACCCAGTACTTC.

This clonotype occurred many times. The chain carries TRBV20-1 and TRBJ1-4, with TRBD1 as a possible D gene (5 bases). This CDR3 is 14 amino acids long. Germline CDR1 reads DFQATT; CDR2 reads SNEGSKA (reference sequence). The V gene lost 1 base and the J gene lost 8 bases, with 14 bases spanning the gap. CDR3 region: CSARVGAPWEKLFF. The CDR3 coding sequence is TGCAGTGCTAGAGTCGGGGCGCCTTGGGAAAAACTGTTTTTT.

This clonotype was counted ten times or more. The chain employs TRBV5-1 and TRBJ2-1, with D unresolved. V lost 0 bases, J lost 7 bases, and 11 bases lay in between. Per germline, CDR1 SGHRS and CDR2 YFSETQ. This CDR3 is built from 14 residues. The CDR3 is CASSLAVSRNEQFF. In DNA, the CDR3 is TGCGCCAGCAGCTTGGCCGTCAGCAGGAATGAGCAGTTCTTC.

This clonotype was detected a few times. The V gene is TRBV6-1, the J gene TRBJ1-2; TRBD1 is a possible D gene (6 bases). Germline V lookup: CDR1 MNHNS, CDR2 SASEGT. The V end was cut by 6 bases, the J end by 6 bases, with 20 bases between. There are 15 residues in the CDR3. The CDR3 protein is CASSPTGGRSHGYTF. The CDR3 DNA sequence: TGTGCCAGCAGCCCGACAGGTGGGCGATCACATGGCTACACCTTC.

This clonotype was seen only a few times. The CDR3 bases are TGTGCCAGCAGTGCCACGCCGGGACAGGGTACGAACACTGAAGCTTTCTTT. This translates into CASSATPGQGTNTEAFF. The chain carries TRBV6-1 and TRBJ1-1; 9 bases match TRBD1. In germline, CDR1 is MNHNS, CDR2 SASEGT. Trimming cost V 4 bases and J 1 base; bases outside gene matches: 10. The CDR3 has 17 residues.